This T cell receptor beta chain originates from a study of blood T cell repertoires in COVID-19. About the study: In each case, the material was cDNA or gDNA derived from T cells, B-cell-depleted T cells, or PBMCs.

The method was immunoSEQ multiplex PCR; TCRdb's version includes in-frame clones alone and lacks a portion of them. The sample includes hundreds of thousands of clones, approximately 81% of them seen just once. The J segment lost 0 bases and the V segment lost 6 bases, leaving 17 bases of the junction unmatched. The CDR3 spans 20 residues. The chain combines TRBV6-7 with TRBJ1-6; 7 nucleotides align to TRBD1. TRBV6-7 is reported as an ORF; its role is uncertain. The TCR comes from a woman older than 75 with active or convalescent COVID-19. The sample was peripheral blood. CDR3 amino acids: CASSEDRTRSLSSYNSPLHF. The CDR3 DNA follows: TGTGCCAGCAGCGAGGACAGGACTCGGTCTCTCAGCTCCTATAATTCACCCCTCCACTTT.